This T cell receptor (beta chain) is from a study of blood T cell repertoires in COVID-19. Study information: Samples taken during acute and convalescent COVID-19 were collected in the United States, Italy and Spain.

The CDR3 totals 14 residues. Trimming cost V 5 bases and J 5 bases, with 18 bases left between them. Germline CDR1 GTSNPN, CDR2 SVGIG (reference sequence). Assay used: immunoSEQ multiplex PCR; TCRdb lists only in-frame clones, some missing. There are about 200,000 clones in the sample; roughly 90% occur only once, and approximately 8.1% lies in the top ten. Enrolled through a virtual design, the participants were between about 18 and 100 years of age and came from about two dozen US areas. Two negative PCRs, clearance, or symptom resolution characterized the recovered Cohort 3 donors. Sequencing was performed on PBMCs or T cells enriched from blood (not recorded which). This chain links TRBV30 with TRBJ1-2; D is undetermined. This clonotype was obtained from a woman under 30 who had recovered from COVID-19. CDR3 in DNA: TGTGCCTGGCGCCGAGGGCCAATATATTATGGCTACACCTTC. Encoded protein: CAWRRGPIYYGYTF.